This TCR beta chain is drawn from a study of blood T cell repertoires in COVID-19. The protocol was immunoSEQ multiplex PCR, while the TCRdb copy is restricted to in-frame clones and leaves out a portion. Among around 120,000 clones listed, 70% to 90% were seen once. V trimming: 3 bases; J trimming: 9 bases; junction bases outside the gene matches: 6. The germline gives CDR1 WNHNN, CDR2 SYGVQD (reference sequence). CDR3 size: 13 residues. This clone was counted only a few times. Sequenced material: peripheral blood. The V gene is TRBV10-1, the J gene TRBJ1-2; 8 bases map to TRBD1. The sequence came from a human donor in a cohort sampled during active COVID-19. The chain's CDR3 is CASSESRGRRYTF. The CDR3 DNA follows: TGCGCCAGCAGTGAATCCAGGGGGCGACGCTACACCTTC.